The 5 T cell receptor beta chains below all came from one sample that was sequenced in a study of T cells after yellow fever vaccination. TCRdb reanalysed the 5' RACE reads using MiXCR and keeps one entry per CDR3 protein. The sample holds fewer than 450,000 distinct CDR3 sequences, approximately 10% seen once. Sequences were derived from PBMCs, sampled on the day of the first yellow fever vaccination. The receptors stem from a man aged 18 to 29 who received the YFV17D yellow fever vaccine.

This clonotype was counted between two and nine times. This chain links TRBV11-3 with TRBJ2-1; the match to TRBD2 covers 13 bases. Germline assignment: CDR1 SGHNT and CDR2 YENEEA. V shed 3 bases, J shed 8 bases, and the junction held 1 base outside the gene matches. This CDR3 region has 14 residues. The CDR3 region is CASSLTSGGHEQFF. CDR3 sequence (DNA): TGTGCCAGCAGCTTGACTAGCGGGGGGCATGAGCAGTTCTTC. The full variable domain, rest sourced from reference TRBV11-3 and TRBJ2-1, is EAGVVQSPRYKIIEKKQPVAFWCNPISGHNTLYWYLQNLGQGPELLIRYENEEAVDDSQLPKDRFSAERLKGVDSTLKIQPAELGDSAVYLCASSLTSGGHEQFFGPGTRLTVL.

This clonotype was picked up a small number of times. The CDR3 DNA sequence: TGTGCCAGCAGCCAGCGGGGGGGCCACTATGGCTACACCTTC. Residues: CASSQRGGHYGYTF. This sequence joins TRBV28 and TRBJ1-2; D might be TRBD1 (6 bases). The CDR3 runs to 14 residues. From germline, CDR1 is MDHEN and CDR2 SYDVKM. The V gene lost 6 bases and the J gene lost 3 bases, with 14 bases spanning the gap.

This clonotype was picked up a small number of times. For the CDR3, the DNA is TGTGCCAGCAGGCCCGCTAGGGGTAGCACAGATACGCAGTATTTT. As protein: CASRPARGSTDTQYF. This chain joins TRBV7-3 and TRBJ2-3, with D maybe TRBD1 (5 bases). CDR1 is SGHTA and CDR2 is FQGTGA in the germline V gene. The CDR3 contains 15 residues. The ends were cut back, 6 bases at V and 0 bases at J, with 13 bases in the middle.

The chain carries TRBV5-1 and TRBJ1-4, with D maybe TRBD1 (6 bases). V was cut by 1 base and J by 8 bases, with 12 bases left in between. The germline V gene has CDR1 SGHRS and CDR2 YFSETQ. The CDR3 contains 14 residues. DNA of the CDR3: TGCGCCAGCAGCTTGTGGGGGGCGCGAGAAAAACTGTTTTTT. Its translation is CASSLWGAREKLFF.

The table lists this clonotype with a few counts. The CDR3 nucleotides read TGCGCCAGCAGCCAAGTCAGGGATAGTGAAGCTTTCTTT. Encoded protein: CASSQVRDSEAFF. The rearrangement joins TRBV4-1 to TRBJ1-1, with D tentatively TRBD1 (5 bases). Germline values: CDR1 MGHRA, CDR2 YSYEKL. This CDR3 contains 13 residues. Between the trimmed V and J ends, which lost 1 base and 7 bases, there was a span of 10 bases.